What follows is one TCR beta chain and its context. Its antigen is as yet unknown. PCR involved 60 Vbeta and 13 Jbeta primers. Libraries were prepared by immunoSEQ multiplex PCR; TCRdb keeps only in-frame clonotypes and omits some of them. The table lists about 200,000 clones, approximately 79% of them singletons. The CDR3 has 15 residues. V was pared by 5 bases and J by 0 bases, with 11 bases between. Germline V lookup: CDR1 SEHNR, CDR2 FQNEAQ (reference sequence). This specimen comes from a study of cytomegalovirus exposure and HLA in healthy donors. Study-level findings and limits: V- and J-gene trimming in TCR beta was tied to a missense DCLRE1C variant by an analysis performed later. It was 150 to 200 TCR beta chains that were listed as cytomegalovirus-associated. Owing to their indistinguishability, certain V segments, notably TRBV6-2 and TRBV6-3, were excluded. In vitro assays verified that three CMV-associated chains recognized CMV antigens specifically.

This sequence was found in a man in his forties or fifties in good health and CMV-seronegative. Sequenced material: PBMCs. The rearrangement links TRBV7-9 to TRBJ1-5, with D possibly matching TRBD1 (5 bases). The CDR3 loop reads CASSQGLDSNQPQHF. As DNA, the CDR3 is TGTGCCAGCAGCCAGGGACTGGATAGCAATCAGCCCCAGCATTTT.